The 29 T cell receptor beta chains reported below all come from one sample, sequenced in a study of human T cells and chemical hapten exposure. As to time point: patch test 3, about 24 weeks after DPC sensitization. The treatment is: therapeutic diphenylcyclopropenone sensitization with weekly scalp DPC. TCRdb re-derived calls from the RACE reads in MiXCR, one entry per CDR3 protein. The sample lists about 160,000 distinct CDR3 sequences, roughly 26% seen once, with 2.1% in the top ten. Sample: whole blood, taken in connection with sensitization to the hapten diphenylcyclopropenone (DPC). The receptors originated from a woman between 18 and 29 years old with alopecia areata. Some clones in this sample may be carry-over from other donors' samples.

The rearrangement uses TRBV7-2 and TRBJ2-5; 12 bases line up with TRBD2. V lost 4 bases and J lost 2; bases outside the gene matches: 5. This CDR3 comprises 16 residues. Germline CDR1 is SGHTA and CDR2 is FQGNSA. The CDR3 DNA sequence: TGTGCCAGCAGCTCATCCCTAGCGGGGGGGCAAGAGACCCAGTACTTC. It yields the protein CASSSSLAGGQETQYF.

This clonotype has more than one count but fewer than ten. The chain employs TRBV20-1 and TRBJ2-3; 8 bases agree with TRBD1. Germline CDR1 and CDR2: DFQATT and SNEGSKA (reference sequence). The CDR3 sequence is 15 residues long. The junction had 8 bases not matched to a gene; V was cut back by 5 bases and J by 1 base. CDR3 loop: CSAPRQGLGTDTQYF. The DNA of the CDR3 is TGCAGTGCTCCTCGACAGGGGCTGGGCACAGATACGCAGTATTTT.

Turning to this clonotype: Since a much larger clone is just one base distant, this may be a read error. It is likely a read error, because the conserved phenylalanine at the end of the CDR3 is missing. V and J are TRBV20-1 and TRBJ1-2; possibly TRBD1 for D (6 bases). The CDR3 loop spans 12 amino acids. Germline CDR1 is DFQATT and CDR2 is SNEGSKA (reference sequence). Trimming stripped 8 bases from V and 4 bases from J, with 14 bases between. DNA for the CDR3: TGCAGTTCGACGGGGGGGCCCTATGGCTACACCCTC. It yields the protein CSSTGGPYGYTL.

The chain employs TRBV5-5 and TRBJ2-1; no firm D call. There are 15 residues in the CDR3. From germline, CDR1 is SGHKS and CDR2 YYEKEE (reference sequence). Trimming cost V 0 bases and J 3 bases, with 10 bases left between them. The CDR3 nucleotides are TGTGCCAGCAGCTTGGTATATCAGAGCTACAATGAGCAGTTCTTC. Its protein is CASSLVYQSYNEQFF.

This chain joins TRBV25-1 and TRBJ2-4; 7 nucleotides line up with TRBD1. The CDR3 is 13 residues long. J was trimmed by 5 bases and V by 6 bases; bases with no gene match: 4. CDR1 MGHDK and CDR2 SYGVNS come from the germline V gene. In DNA form, the CDR3 reads TGTGCCAGCAGAACTCAGGGGGAAAACATTCAGTACTTC. Protein sequence: CASRTQGENIQYF.

The chain links TRBV5-5 to TRBJ1-4, with 8 bases lining up with TRBD1. The CDR3 runs to 14 residues. Germline V gives CDR1 SGHKS, CDR2 YYEKEE (reference sequence). V lost 4 bases, J lost 8 bases, and 7 bases stayed unmatched. CDR3 bases: TGTGCCAGCAGCCGACAGGGGAACATCGAAAAACTGTTTTTT. It specifies CASSRQGNIEKLFF. The variable domain in full, completed from reference TRBV5-5 and TRBJ1-4, reads DAGVTQSPTHLIKTRGQQVTLRCSPISGHKSVSWYQQVLGQGPQFIFQYYEKEERGRGNFPDRFSARQFPNYSSELNVNALLLGDSALYLCASSRQGNIEKLFFGSGTQLSVL.

The gene calls are TRBV20-1 and TRBJ2-1; 8 nucleotides agree with TRBD2. The V segment lost 5 bases and the J segment 8 bases; nucleotides outside the gene matches: 11. Germline assignment: CDR1 DFQATT and CDR2 SNEGSKA (reference sequence). The CDR3 spans 14 residues. CDR3 region: CSASRLAFVHEQFF. In nucleotides, the CDR3 is TGCAGTGCTTCCCGACTAGCGTTCGTCCATGAGCAGTTCTTC.

This clonotype appeared a few times. The V gene is TRBV6-2 or TRBV6-3, the J gene TRBJ1-5; D is possibly TRBD1 (6 bases). The CDR3 sequence is 13 residues long. With 8 bases removed from V and 8 bases from J, the gap between germline ends came to 16 bases. The germline CDR1 and CDR2 sequences are MNHEY and SVGEGT. The CDR3 DNA reads as TGTGCCAGCGCCCGAGGGGGGTTTGAGCCCCAGCATTTT. Protein: CASARGGFEPQHF.

This clonotype turned up a few times. This sequence joins TRBV11-2 and TRBJ1-6; D unclear. The CDR3 is 15 amino acids. Germline V CDR1 and CDR2: SGHAT, FQNNGV. Between the trimmed V and J ends, which lost 4 bases and 5 bases, there was a span of 12 bases. CDR3 region: CASSSSWPNNSPLHF. The CDR3 bases are TGTGCCAGCAGCTCGAGTTGGCCTAATAATTCACCCCTCCACTTT.

The V call is TRBV18, the J call TRBJ1-2, with 7 positions matching TRBD1. Germline V gene data show CDR1 as KGHSH and CDR2 as LQKENI. The CDR3 spans 14 residues. V lost 2 bases and J lost 2; bases outside the gene matches: 2. The CDR3 region is CASSPWGQNYGYTF. CDR3 coding DNA: TGTGCCAGCTCACCATGGGGACAGAACTATGGCTACACCTTC.

The table lists this clonotype with a few counts. This sequence joins TRBV12-3 or TRBV12-4 and TRBJ1-1; 9 positions agree with TRBD1. This CDR3 comprises 12 residues. Trimming cost V 6 bases and J 8 bases; bases outside gene matches: 4. The CDR3: CASRPGTGEAFF. DNA for the CDR3: TGTGCCAGCAGACCCGGGACAGGGGAAGCTTTCTTT.

The chain has TRBV24-1 and TRBJ1-2; D is possibly TRBD1 (5 bases). The CDR3 has 13 residues. The ends were cut back, 0 bases at V and 8 bases at J, with 9 bases in the middle. Germline-derived CDR1 and CDR2 are KGHDR and SFDVKD. The CDR3, as DNA: TGTGCCACCAGTGATTTGGGGACCCCAGGCTACACCTTC. This gives the protein CATSDLGTPGYTF.

V is TRBV4-2 and J is TRBJ2-1; D might be TRBD1 (5 bases). Germline V gives CDR1 LGHNA, CDR2 YNFKEQ. The CDR3 is made up of 14 amino acids. V dropped 1 base and J dropped 4 bases, with 8 bases sitting between them. The CDR3 spells CASSQATGYNEQFF. The CDR3 DNA reads as TGTGCCAGCAGCCAAGCAACAGGTTACAATGAGCAGTTCTTC.

The rearrangement links TRBV11-2 to TRBJ2-7; D is possibly TRBD1 (6 bases). Deletions cut 5 bases from V and 2 bases from J, with 16 bases between. The CDR3 sequence is 15 residues long. Germline values: CDR1 SGHAT, CDR2 FQNNGV. CDR3 in DNA: TGTGCCAGCAGCCAAACACAGGGTCCGGCCTACGAGCAGTACTTC. Protein sequence: CASSQTQGPAYEQYF.

This chain links TRBV6-2 or TRBV6-3 with TRBJ1-5, with 10 nucleotides matching TRBD1. V lost 0 bases and J lost 3; bases outside the gene matches: 8. From germline, CDR1 is MNHEY and CDR2 SVGEGT. CDR3 length: 18 residues. The CDR3 reads CASSYSIRDRGLNQPQHF. CDR3 bases: TGTGCCAGCAGTTACTCGATCCGGGACAGGGGTCTCAATCAGCCCCAGCATTTT.

This clonotype was picked up a small number of times. V and J are TRBV20-1 and TRBJ2-3, with D possibly TRBD2 on 5 matching bases. V lost 0 bases and J lost 4, with 14 bases in between. CDR1 is DFQATT, CDR2 SNEGSKA, per germline (reference sequence). This CDR3 region has 15 residues. The CDR3 nucleotides read TGCAGTGCTAGAGACGCGGGCTCGGGCGCAGATACGCAGTATTTT. Protein sequence: CSARDAGSGADTQYF.

This clonotype was detected a few times. This chain uses TRBV12-3 or TRBV12-4 with TRBJ2-7; 7 nucleotides match TRBD1. V gave up 8 bases and J gave up 4 bases; unmatched junction bases: 2. This CDR3 comprises 11 residues. CDR3: CASGTAYEQYF. The CDR3 DNA reads TGTGCCAGCGGGACAGCATACGAGCAGTACTTC.

This clonotype was detected only a few times. This sequence joins TRBV29-1 and TRBJ2-7; D is uncertain. CDR1 and CDR2 (germline): SQVTM, ANQGSEA. V dropped 4 bases and J dropped 2 bases, with 9 bases sitting between them. The CDR3 spans 12 residues. In DNA, the CDR3 is TGCAGCGTTGGACCGCACCCCTACGAGCAGTACTTC. This gives the protein CSVGPHPYEQYF.

This clonotype came up many times. The chain links TRBV5-6 to TRBJ1-1, with D possibly matching TRBD1 (5 bases). Trimming shortened V by 1 base and J by 5 bases, and 9 bases separated the two germline ends. The CDR3 has 13 residues. The germline CDR1 and CDR2 sequences are SGHDT and YYEEEE. In DNA form, the CDR3 reads TGTGCCAGCAGCTTGCCAGGGAGGACTGAAGCTTTCTTT. Its protein is CASSLPGRTEAFF.

The V and J genes are TRBV5-4 and TRBJ1-2; D not certain. V shed 4 bases and J shed 8 bases, with 15 bases lying between them. CDR3 length: 13 amino acids. Germline-derived CDR1 and CDR2 are SGHNT and YYREEE (reference sequence). The DNA of the CDR3 is TGTGCCAGCAGCGGAGCGCCGGGGAGGGGCTACACCTTC. Its protein is CASSGAPGRGYTF. Combining the CDR3 with reference TRBV5-4 and TRBJ1-2 gives the whole variable domain ETGVTQSPTHLIKTRGQQVTLRCSSQSGHNTVSWYQQALGQGPQFIFQYYREEENGRGNFPPRFSGLQFPNYSSELNVNALELDDSALYLCASSGAPGRGYTFGSGTRLTVV.

This chain links TRBV27 with TRBJ1-5; tentatively, D is TRBD1 (5 bases). In germline, CDR1 is MNHEY, CDR2 SMNVEV (reference sequence). Trimming removed 1 base at V and 7 bases at J, with 11 bases between. The CDR3 consists of 14 residues. Here the CDR3 DNA reads TGTGCCAGCAGTTTATATGGGGGAGGGCAGCCCCAGCATTTT. Encoded protein: CASSLYGGGQPQHF.

This clonotype turned up a few times. At one of its ends the junction is not consistent with the germline gene, which may arise from a read error. The chain recombines TRBV29-1 with TRBJ1-1, with 7 bases lining up with TRBD1. In germline, CDR1 is SQVTM, CDR2 ANQGSEA. CDR3 length: 9 residues. The chain's CDR3 is CSGGTEAFF. CDR3 DNA sequence: TGTTCAGGGGGCACTGAAGCTTTCTTT.

CDR3 sequence: CSVGGKGQPETQYF. The CDR3 nucleotides are TGCAGCGTTGGAGGGAAAGGACAGCCCGAGACCCAGTACTTC. The V call is TRBV29-1, the J call TRBJ2-5, with D possibly matching TRBD1 (6 bases). This CDR3 comprises 14 residues. V lost 4 bases, J lost 5 bases, and 17 bases lay in between. The germline V gene has CDR1 SQVTM and CDR2 ANQGSEA.

This clonotype has only a few counts. The DNA for the CDR3 is TGCAGTGCTAGAGATCCGTCGACAGGGAATGTGGAGACCCAGTACTTC. Protein product: CSARDPSTGNVETQYF. The V gene is TRBV20-1, the J gene TRBJ2-5, with 7 bases aligning to TRBD1. V was pared by 0 bases and J by 5 bases, with 12 bases of the junction left unmatched. The CDR3 has 16 residues. From germline, CDR1 is DFQATT and CDR2 SNEGSKA (reference sequence).

The chain combines TRBV3-1 with TRBJ1-2; D perhaps matches TRBD1 (5 bases). Trimming took off 1 base at V and 8 bases at J, with 17 bases between the two ends. Germline CDR1 reads LGHDT; CDR2 reads YNNKEL (reference sequence). The CDR3 runs 15 residues. In DNA, the CDR3 is TGTGCCAGCAGCCAAGTTTCTGGGGGACCGCGGGGCTACACCTTC. Translated: CASSQVSGGPRGYTF.

The J gene is TRBJ2-5, the V gene TRBV5-1; 7 nucleotides align to TRBD1. After removal of 1 base from V and 2 bases from J, the junction contained 5 bases not matched to a gene. This CDR3 is 15 amino acids long. Germline CDR1 and CDR2: SGHRS and YFSETQ. In DNA form, the CDR3 reads TGCGCCAGCAGCTTGACCCCCAGGGGGCAAGAGACCCAGTACTTC. This translates into CASSLTPRGQETQYF.

V gene TRBV6-2 or TRBV6-3 combines with J gene TRBJ2-3; D is perhaps TRBD2 (6 bases). This CDR3 region has 15 residues. From germline, CDR1 is MNHEY and CDR2 SVGEGT. Trimming removed 8 bases from V and 7 bases from J, with 22 bases in between. CDR3 residues: CASRLSSAQWNTQYF. The CDR3 nucleotides read TGTGCCAGCCGCCTGTCTAGCGCCCAGTGGAATACGCAGTATTTT.

This chain connects TRBV29-1 to TRBJ2-5; D gene ambiguous. Looked up from germline, CDR1 is SQVTM and CDR2 is ANQGSEA. Between the trimmed V and J ends, which lost 1 base and 4 bases, there was a span of 13 bases. This CDR3 contains 14 residues. The CDR3 DNA reads TGCAGCGTTGAAGGTCCAGCTAGGGTAGAGACCCAGTACTTC. This codes for CSVEGPARVETQYF.

V is TRBV5-1 and J is TRBJ1-1; D might be TRBD1 (6 bases). This CDR3 has 15 amino acids. The germline CDR1 and CDR2 sequences are SGHRS and YFSETQ. Between the trimmed V and J ends, which lost 7 bases and 0 bases, there was a span of 16 bases. CDR3 DNA sequence: TGCGCCAGCCGTGGGGGGGGGGCCTTGAACACTGAAGCTTTCTTT. It is translated as CASRGGGALNTEAFF.